This TCR beta chain was documented in a study of blood T cell repertoires in COVID-19. Per germline, CDR1 LGHDT and CDR2 YNNKEL (reference sequence). Trimming removed 1 base at V and 0 bases at J, with 10 bases between. This CDR3 comprises 16 residues. TCRdb keeps only in-frame clones here, not all; method: immunoSEQ multiplex PCR. The sample shows under 150,000 clones, approximately 77% of them seen only once. The rearrangement uses TRBV3-1 (or the pseudogene TRBV3-2) and TRBJ1-5, with D unclear. Sequencing was done on a sample of peripheral blood. This clonotype originated in an elderly man with acute or convalescent COVID-19. The CDR3 coding sequence is TGTGCCAGCAGCCAAGGAGGCGCAATTAGCAATCAGCCCCAGCATTTT. Its translation: CASSQGGAISNQPQHF.